A single T cell receptor (beta chain) is shown here with its context. The junction differs from germline at one of its ends, possibly a read error. This specimen comes from a study of blood T cell repertoires in COVID-19. In the study overall: Sites in the United States, Italy and Spain provided acute and convalescent COVID-19 samples.

Categorization into cohorts depended on clinical history that participants reported. The data were produced by immunoSEQ multiplex PCR, yet TCRdb's version contains in-frame clones alone and is incomplete. The sample has approximately 280,000 clones; 90% are singletons. Germline-derived CDR1 and CDR2 are SNHLY and FYNNEI. This CDR3 is 11 amino acids long. The rearrangement links TRBV2 to TRBJ2-7; 7 bases fit TRBD1. This TCR came from a woman younger than 30 with acute COVID-19. The sequencing sample was made of PBMCs or T cells enriched from blood (not recorded which). The CDR3 coding sequence is TGTGCCAGCAGTGATATCTGGGACAGAACATTC. It translates to CASSDIWDRTF.